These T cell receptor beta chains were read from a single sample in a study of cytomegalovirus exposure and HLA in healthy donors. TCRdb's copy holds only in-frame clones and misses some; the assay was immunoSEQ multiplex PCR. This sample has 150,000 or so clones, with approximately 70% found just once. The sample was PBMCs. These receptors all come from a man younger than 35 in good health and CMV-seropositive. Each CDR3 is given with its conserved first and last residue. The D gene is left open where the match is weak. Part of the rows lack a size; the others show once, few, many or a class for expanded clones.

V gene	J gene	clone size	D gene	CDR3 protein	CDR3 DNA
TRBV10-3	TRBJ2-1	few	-	CAISESSNEQFF	TGTGCCATCAGTGAGAGTAGCAATGAGCAGTTCTTC
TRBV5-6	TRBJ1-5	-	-	CASSFRGGGNQPQHF	TGTGCCAGCAGCTTCCGGGGTGGTGGCAATCAGCCCCAGCATTTT
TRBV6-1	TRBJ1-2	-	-	CASSEYTAANYGYTF	TGTGCCAGCAGTGAATATACAGCAGCTAACTATGGCTACACCTTC
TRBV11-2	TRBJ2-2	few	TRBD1	CASSQGTGTGELFF	TGTGCCAGCAGCCAAGGGACAGGGACCGGGGAGCTGTTTTTT
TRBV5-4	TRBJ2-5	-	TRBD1	CASSLASGGETQYF	TGTGCCAGCAGCTTGGCCTCAGGGGGAGAGACCCAGTACTTC
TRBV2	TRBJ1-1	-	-	CASSVEQGPTEAFF	TGTGCCAGCAGTGTGGAGCAGGGCCCCACTGAAGCTTTCTTT
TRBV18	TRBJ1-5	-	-	CASSPRQVNNQPQHF	TGTGCCAGCTCACCCAGACAGGTTAACAATCAGCCCCAGCATTTT
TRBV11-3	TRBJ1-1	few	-	CASSLDSMNTEAFF	TGTGCCAGCAGCTTAGATAGCATGAACACTGAAGCTTTCTTT
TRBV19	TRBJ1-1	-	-	CASSIGPGSTEAFF	TGTGCCAGTAGTATAGGTCCAGGGTCCACTGAAGCTTTCTTT
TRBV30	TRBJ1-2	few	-	CAWSGGKGGYTF	TGTGCCTGGAGTGGCGGGAAGGGGGGCTACACCTTC
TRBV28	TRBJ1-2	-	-	CASSRQGSGGNGYTF	TGTGCCAGCAGTCGTCAGGGTTCCGGCGGGAATGGCTACACCTTC
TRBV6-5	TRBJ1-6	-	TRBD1	CASTTGEAPLHF	TGTGCCAGCACAACAGGGGAGGCACCCCTCCACTTT
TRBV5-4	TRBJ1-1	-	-	CASSLQGRTEAFF	TGTGCCAGCAGCTTGCAGGGTAGGACTGAAGCTTTCTTT
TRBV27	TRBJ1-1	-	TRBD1	CASSPRQGTNTEAFF	TGTGCCAGCAGTCCCCGACAGGGGACCAACACTGAAGCTTTCTTT
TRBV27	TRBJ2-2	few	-	CASSLEGNGELFF	TGTGCCAGCAGTTTAGAGGGAAACGGGGAGCTGTTTTTT
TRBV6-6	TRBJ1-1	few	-	CASSNNKNTEAFF	TGTGCCAGCAGCAATAACAAGAACACTGAAGCTTTCTTT
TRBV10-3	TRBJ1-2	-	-	CAISAEGNYGYTF	TGTGCCATCAGTGCGGAGGGCAACTATGGCTACACCTTC
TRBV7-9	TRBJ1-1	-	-	CASSPPTLLNTEAFF	TGTGCCAGCAGCCCCCCGACACTGCTGAACACTGAAGCTTTCTTT
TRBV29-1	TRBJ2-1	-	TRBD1	CSVERRDRGPDEQFF	TGCAGCGTTGAAAGGCGGGACAGGGGACCCGATGAGCAGTTCTTC
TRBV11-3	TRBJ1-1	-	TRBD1	CASSPQGENTEAFF	TGTGCCAGCAGCCCCCAGGGGGAAAACACTGAAGCTTTCTTT
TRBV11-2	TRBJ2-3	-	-	CASSLSTDTQYF	TGTGCCAGCAGCCTCTCCACAGATACGCAGTATTTT
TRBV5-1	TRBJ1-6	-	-	CASSLDRGISPLHF	TGCGCCAGCAGCTTGGATAGGGGGATCTCACCCCTCCACTTT
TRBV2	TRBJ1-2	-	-	CASSENVQNGYTF	TGTGCCAGCAGTGAAAACGTACAGAATGGCTACACCTTC
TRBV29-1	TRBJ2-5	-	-	CSVGEQETQYF	TGCAGCGTTGGGGAGCAAGAGACCCAGTACTTC
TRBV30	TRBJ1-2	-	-	CAWSNRANYGYTF	TGTGCCTGGAGTAATAGAGCTAACTATGGCTACACCTTC
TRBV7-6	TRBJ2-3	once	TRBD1	CASSRDRADTQYF	TGTGCCAGCAGCCGGGACAGAGCAGATACGCAGTATTTT
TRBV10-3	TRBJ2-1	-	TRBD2	CAISERLAGNYNEQFF	TGTGCCATCAGTGAAAGACTAGCGGGGAACTACAATGAGCAGTTCTTC
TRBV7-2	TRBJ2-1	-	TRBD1	CASSRSGTGSYNEQFF	TGCGCCAGCAGCCGGAGTGGGACAGGGAGCTACAATGAGCAGTTCTTC
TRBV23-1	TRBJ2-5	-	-	CASNSQGKQETQYF	TGCGCCAGCAATTCGCAGGGAAAGCAAGAGACCCAGTACTTC
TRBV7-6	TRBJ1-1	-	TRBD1	CASSDREDTEAFF	TGTGCCAGCAGCGACAGGGAGGACACTGAAGCTTTCTTT
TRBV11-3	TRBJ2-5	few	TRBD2	CASSPGTSAPGETQYF	TGTGCCAGCAGCCCCGGGACTAGCGCCCCCGGGGAGACCCAGTACTTC
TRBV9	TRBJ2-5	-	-	CASSVSGDNLGETQYF	TGTGCCAGCAGCGTAAGCGGGGACAACCTGGGGGAGACCCAGTACTTC
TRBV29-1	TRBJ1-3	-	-	CSAITPTEGNTIYF	TGCAGCGCGATAACCCCTACAGAAGGAAACACCATATATTTT
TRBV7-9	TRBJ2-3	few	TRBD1	CASSRQGTDTQYF	TGTGCCAGCAGCAGACAGGGGACAGATACGCAGTATTTT
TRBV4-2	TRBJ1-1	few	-	CASSLERGGNTEAFF	TGTGCCAGCAGCTTGGAACGGGGGGGGAACACTGAAGCTTTCTTT
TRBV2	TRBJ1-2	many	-	CASTIITDSYYGYTF	TGTGCCAGTACTATAATAACGGACAGCTACTATGGCTACACCTTC
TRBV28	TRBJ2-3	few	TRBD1	CASKGQGTTDTQYF	TGTGCCAGCAAGGGACAGGGGACGACAGATACGCAGTATTTT
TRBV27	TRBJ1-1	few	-	CASSSGGVSEAFF	TGTGCCAGCAGTTCAGGAGGAGTATCTGAAGCTTTCTTT
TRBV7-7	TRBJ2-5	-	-	CASRAEASGLGTQYF	TGTGCTAGCAGAGCAGAGGCTTCGGGTCTCGGGACCCAGTACTTC
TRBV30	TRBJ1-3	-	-	CAWRLASSGNTIYF	TGTGCCTGGAGATTAGCTAGCTCTGGAAACACCATATATTTT